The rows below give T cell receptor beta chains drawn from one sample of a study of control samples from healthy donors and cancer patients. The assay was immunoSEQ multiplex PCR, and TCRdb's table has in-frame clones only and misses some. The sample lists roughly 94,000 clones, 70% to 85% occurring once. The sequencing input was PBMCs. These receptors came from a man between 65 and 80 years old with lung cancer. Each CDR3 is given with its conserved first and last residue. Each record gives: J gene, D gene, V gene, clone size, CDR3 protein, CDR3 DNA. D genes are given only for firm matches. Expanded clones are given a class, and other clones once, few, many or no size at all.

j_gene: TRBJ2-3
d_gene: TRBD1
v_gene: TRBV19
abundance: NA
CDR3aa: CASSPRQGVDTQYF
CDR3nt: TGTGCCAGTAGTCCTCGACAGGGTGTCGATACGCAGTATTTT

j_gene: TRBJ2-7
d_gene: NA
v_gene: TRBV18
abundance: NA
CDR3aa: CASSPLDKTYEQYF
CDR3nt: TGTGCCAGCTCACCTCTGGACAAAACCTACGAGCAGTACTTC

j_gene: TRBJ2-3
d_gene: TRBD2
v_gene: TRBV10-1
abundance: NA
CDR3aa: CASSESKGLAADTQYF
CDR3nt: TGCGCCAGCAGTGAGTCGAAGGGACTAGCCGCGGATACGCAGTATTTT

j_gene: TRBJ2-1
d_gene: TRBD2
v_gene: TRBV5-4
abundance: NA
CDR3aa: CASSPRGAGAYYNEQFF
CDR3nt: TGTGCCAGCAGCCCCCGGGGAGCGGGGGCCTACTACAATGAGCAGTTCTTC

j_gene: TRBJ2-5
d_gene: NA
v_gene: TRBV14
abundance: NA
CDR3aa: CASSPHLGGETQYF
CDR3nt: TGTGCCAGCAGCCCACACCTAGGGGGTGAGACCCAGTACTTC

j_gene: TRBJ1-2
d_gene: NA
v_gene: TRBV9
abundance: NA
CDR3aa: CASSVVRQSYGYTF
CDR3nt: TGTGCCAGCAGCGTAGTTCGGCAGTCCTATGGCTACACCTTC

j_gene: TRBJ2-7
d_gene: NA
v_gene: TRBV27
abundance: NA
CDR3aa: CASSFNEGLEQYF
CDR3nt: TGTGCCAGCAGTTTTAATGAGGGCCTCGAGCAGTACTTC

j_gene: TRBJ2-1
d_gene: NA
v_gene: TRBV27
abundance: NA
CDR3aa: CASSLSREKGNEQFF
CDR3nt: TGTGCCAGCAGTTTATCCCGGGAAAAAGGGAATGAGCAGTTCTTC

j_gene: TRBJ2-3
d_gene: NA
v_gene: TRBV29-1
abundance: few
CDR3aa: CSTISRGDTQYF
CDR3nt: TGCAGCACTATAAGCAGGGGAGATACGCAGTATTTT

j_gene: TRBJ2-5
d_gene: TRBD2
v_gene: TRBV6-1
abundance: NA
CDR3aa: CASSDPTSGGRRAETQYF
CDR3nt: TGTGCCAGCAGTGACCCGACTAGCGGGGGCCGCCGGGCGGAGACCCAGTACTTC

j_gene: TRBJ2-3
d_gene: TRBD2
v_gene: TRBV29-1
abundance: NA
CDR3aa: CSVRIGGGTDTQYF
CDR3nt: TGCAGCGTTCGTATCGGGGGGGGCACAGATACGCAGTATTTT

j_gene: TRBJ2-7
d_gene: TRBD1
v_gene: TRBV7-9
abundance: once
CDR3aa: CASSSGTGTSYEQYF
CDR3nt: TGTGCCAGCAGCTCAGGGACAGGGACCTCCTACGAGCAGTACTTC

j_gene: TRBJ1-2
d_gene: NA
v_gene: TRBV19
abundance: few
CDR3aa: CASSISGYGYTF
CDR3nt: TGTGCCAGTAGTATCTCAGGGTATGGCTACACCTTC

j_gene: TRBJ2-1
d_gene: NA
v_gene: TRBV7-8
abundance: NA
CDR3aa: CASSLETRREQFF
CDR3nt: TGTGCCAGCAGCTTAGAGACCCGGAGGGAGCAGTTCTTC

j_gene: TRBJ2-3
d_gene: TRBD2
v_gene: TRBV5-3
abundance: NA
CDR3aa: CARSQGLAGVINTDTQYF
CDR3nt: TGTGCCAGAAGCCAGGGACTAGCGGGGGTGATCAACACAGATACGCAGTATTTT

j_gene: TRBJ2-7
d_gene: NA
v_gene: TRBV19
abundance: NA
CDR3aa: CASSGDTYEQYF
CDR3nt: TGTGCCAGTAGTGGGGACACGTACGAGCAGTACTTC

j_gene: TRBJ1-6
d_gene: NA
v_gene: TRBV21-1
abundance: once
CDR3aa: CASSTRQGNSHSPLHF
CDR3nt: TGTGCCAGCAGCACGCGACAGGGTAATAGCCATTCACCCCTCCACTTT

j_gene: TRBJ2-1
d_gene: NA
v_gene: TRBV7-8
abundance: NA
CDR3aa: CASSLAFGNEQFF
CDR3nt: TGTGCCAGCAGCTTAGCGTTTGGGAATGAGCAGTTCTTC

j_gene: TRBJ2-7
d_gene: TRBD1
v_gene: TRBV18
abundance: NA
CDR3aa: CASSRQGANYEQYF
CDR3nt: TGTGCCAGCTCACGTCAGGGGGCGAACTACGAGCAGTACTTC

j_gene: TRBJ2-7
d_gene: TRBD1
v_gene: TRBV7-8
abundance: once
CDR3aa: CASSLSGTGYREQYF
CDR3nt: TGTGCCAGCAGCTTATCGGGGACAGGGTATCGAGAGCAGTACTTC

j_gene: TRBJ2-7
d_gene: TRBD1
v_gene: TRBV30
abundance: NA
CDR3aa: CAWGGTGAHEQYF
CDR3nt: TGTGCCTGGGGAGGGACAGGGGCTCACGAGCAGTACTTC

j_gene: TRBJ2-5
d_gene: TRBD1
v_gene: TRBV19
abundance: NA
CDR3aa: CASQDRGQETQYF
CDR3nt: TGTGCCAGCCAAGACAGGGGGCAGGAGACCCAGTACTTC

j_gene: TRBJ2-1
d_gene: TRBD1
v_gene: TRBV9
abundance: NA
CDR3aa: CASSPGTGAYNEQFF
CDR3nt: TGTGCCAGCAGCCCTGGGACAGGGGCGTACAATGAGCAGTTCTTC

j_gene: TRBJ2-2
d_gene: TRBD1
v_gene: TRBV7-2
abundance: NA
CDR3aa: CASSGQGGGELFF
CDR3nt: TGTGCCAGCAGCGGACAGGGAGGCGGGGAGCTGTTTTTT

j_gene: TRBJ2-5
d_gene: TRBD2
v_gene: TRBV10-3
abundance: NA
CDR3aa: CATRLAGEETQYF
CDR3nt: TGTGCCACCCGACTAGCGGGGGAAGAGACCCAGTACTTC

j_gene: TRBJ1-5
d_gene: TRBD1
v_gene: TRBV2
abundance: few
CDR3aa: CASSGQENQPQHF
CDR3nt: TGTGCCAGCAGCGGACAGGAGAATCAGCCCCAGCATTTT

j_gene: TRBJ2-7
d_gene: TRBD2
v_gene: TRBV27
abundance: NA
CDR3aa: CASSQLAGAAGEQYF
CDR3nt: TGTGCCAGCAGTCAACTAGCGGGGGCGGCCGGCGAGCAGTACTTC